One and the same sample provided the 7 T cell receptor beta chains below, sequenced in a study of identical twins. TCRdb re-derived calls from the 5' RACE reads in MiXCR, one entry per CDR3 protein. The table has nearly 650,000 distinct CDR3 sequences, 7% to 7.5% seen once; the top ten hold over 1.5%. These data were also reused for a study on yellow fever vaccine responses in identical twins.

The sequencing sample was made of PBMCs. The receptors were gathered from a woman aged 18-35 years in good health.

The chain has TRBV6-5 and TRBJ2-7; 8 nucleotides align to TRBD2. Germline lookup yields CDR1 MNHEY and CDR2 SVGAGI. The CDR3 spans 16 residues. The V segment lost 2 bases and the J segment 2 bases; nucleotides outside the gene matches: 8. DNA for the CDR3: TGTGCCAGCAGTTACGGAGTCGCAGCGGGAGCCTACGAGCAGTACTTC. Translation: CASSYGVAAGAYEQYF.

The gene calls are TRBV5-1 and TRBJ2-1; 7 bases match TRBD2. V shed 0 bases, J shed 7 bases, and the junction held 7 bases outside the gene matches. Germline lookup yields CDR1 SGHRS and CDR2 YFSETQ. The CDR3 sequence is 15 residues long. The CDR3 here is CASSLGREPGNEQFF. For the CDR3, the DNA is TGCGCCAGCAGCTTGGGGCGGGAGCCCGGTAATGAGCAGTTCTTC.

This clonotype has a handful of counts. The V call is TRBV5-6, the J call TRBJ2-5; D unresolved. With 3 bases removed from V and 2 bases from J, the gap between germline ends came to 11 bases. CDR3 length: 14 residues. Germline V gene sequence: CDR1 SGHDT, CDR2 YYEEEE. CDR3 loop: CASSSTERQETQYF. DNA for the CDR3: TGTGCCAGCAGCTCCACGGAGAGACAAGAGACCCAGTACTTC.

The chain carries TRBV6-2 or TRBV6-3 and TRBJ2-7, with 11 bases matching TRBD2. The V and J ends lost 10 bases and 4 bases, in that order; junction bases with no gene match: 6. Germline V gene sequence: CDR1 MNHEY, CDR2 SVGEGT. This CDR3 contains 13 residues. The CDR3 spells CANPTSGVYEQYF. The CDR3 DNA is TGTGCCAATCCGACTAGCGGGGTTTACGAGCAGTACTTC.

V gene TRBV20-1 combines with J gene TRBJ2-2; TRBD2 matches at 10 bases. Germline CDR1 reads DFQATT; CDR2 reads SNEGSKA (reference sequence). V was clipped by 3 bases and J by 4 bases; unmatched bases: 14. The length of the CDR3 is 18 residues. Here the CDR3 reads CSARRNWVSGRTTGELFF. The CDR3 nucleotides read TGCAGTGCTAGGCGAAACTGGGTTAGCGGGAGGACCACCGGGGAGCTGTTTTTT.

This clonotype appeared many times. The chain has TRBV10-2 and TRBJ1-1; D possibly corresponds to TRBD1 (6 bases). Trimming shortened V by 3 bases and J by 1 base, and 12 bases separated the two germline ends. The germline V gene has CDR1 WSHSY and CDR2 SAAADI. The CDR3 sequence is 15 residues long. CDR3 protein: CASSDLTTGNTEAFF. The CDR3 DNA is TGCGCCAGCAGTGACCTAACGACAGGGAACACTGAAGCTTTCTTT.

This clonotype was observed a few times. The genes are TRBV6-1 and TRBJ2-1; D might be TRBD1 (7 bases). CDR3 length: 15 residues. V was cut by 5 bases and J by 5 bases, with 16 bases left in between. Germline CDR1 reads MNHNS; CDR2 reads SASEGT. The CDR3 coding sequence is TGTGCCAGCAGTAAACGACAGGGAGGAAACAATGAGCAGTTCTTC. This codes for CASSKRQGGNNEQFF.